This T cell receptor beta chain was documented in a study of cytomegalovirus exposure and HLA in healthy donors. Overall study: From HLA-typed donors, an early data release held roughly 89 million unique TCRs.

On this clone: Its specificity is unknown.

The CDR3 covers 16 residues. V lost 8 bases to trimming and J lost 3 bases, with 22 bases between them. CDR1 MNHEY and CDR2 SMNVEV come from the germline V gene (reference sequence). The donors comprised healthy bone marrow donors. Study observations and caveats: Productive status was seen about 87% or about 30% of the time for most TCR beta V segments in an earlier analysis. In a later analysis, compared with equally common non-associated chains, HLA-associated beta chains were more expanded.

PCR employed 60 Vbeta and 13 Jbeta primers. This table comes from immunoSEQ multiplex PCR, and its TCRdb copy is limited to in-frame clones, with some not included. The sample contains approximately 160,000 clones, approximately 85% of which appear only once. This TCR derives from a girl aged 2 to 10 in good health and CMV-seropositive. Sequencing was done on a sample of PBMCs. V and J are TRBV27 and TRBJ2-5; a possible D gene is TRBD2 (6 bases). The CDR3 region is CASRSTGRGKKETQYF. The DNA of the CDR3 is TGTGCCAGCCGCTCGACGGGACGGGGGAAGAAAGAGACCCAGTACTTC.